Below, 32 T cell receptor beta chains from the same sample are listed, as sequenced in a study of early T cells in non-severe SARS-CoV-2 infection. TCRdb passed the 5' RACE reads through MiXCR, listing each CDR3 protein once. The sample holds roughly 40,000 distinct CDR3 sequences, around 5.7% seen once. The sequenced material came from whole blood. The receptors derive from an adult who was a healthcare worker with PCR-confirmed SARS-CoV-2 infection or an uninfected control (not recorded which).

There are many counts of this clonotype. The CDR3 reads CSARTGNQPQHF. CDR3 bases: TGCAGTGCACGGACAGGCAATCAGCCCCAGCATTTT. The chain uses TRBV20-1 and TRBJ1-5; perhaps TRBD1 as D (6 bases). This CDR3 has 12 amino acids. Germline CDR1 and CDR2: DFQATT and SNEGSKA (reference sequence). Deletions cut 6 bases from V and 2 bases from J, with 8 bases between.

The chain links TRBV7-8 to TRBJ1-1, with no clear D. V dropped 5 bases and J dropped 4 bases, with 29 bases sitting between them. This CDR3 is built from 19 residues. Per the germline V gene, CDR1 is SGHVS and CDR2 is FQNEAQ. The CDR3 DNA sequence: TGTGCCAGCAGCCCGACCGGGCGGAGGTCCGTGGTGAAGTCCACTGAAGCTTTCTTT. Residues: CASSPTGRRSVVKSTEAFF.

This clonotype was found many times. The chain couples TRBV6-2 or TRBV6-3 to TRBJ2-5; 10 nucleotides match TRBD2. The CDR3 spans 16 residues. With 7 bases clipped from V and 5 bases from J, the junction kept 13 bases outside the gene matches. CDR1 is MNHEY, CDR2 SVGEGT, per germline. The CDR3 bases are TGTGCCAGCACGAATTTCCTCGGGACTAGCGCTGAGACCCAGTACTTC. This encodes CASTNFLGTSAETQYF.

Notes on this clonotype: One base away lies a much larger clone, so this may be a sequencing read error. The V and J genes are TRBV7-9 and TRBJ2-7, with 9 bases lining up with TRBD2. CDR1 and CDR2 from the germline V gene are SEHNR and FQNEAQ (reference sequence). The CDR3 has 15 amino acids. V shed 5 bases, J shed 0 bases, and the junction held 5 bases outside the gene matches. CDR3 coding DNA: TGTGCCAGCAGCCCGAGACTAGCGGCCTCCTACGAGCAGTACTTC. Encoded protein: CASSPRLAASYEQYF.

This rearrangement joins TRBV4-1 to TRBJ2-5; 8 nucleotides agree with TRBD2. Germline CDR1 is MGHRA and CDR2 is YSYEKL. V gave up 1 base and J gave up 4 bases; unmatched junction bases: 8. There are 16 residues in the CDR3. CDR3 loop: CASSQGPGGGIETQYF. CDR3 nucleotide sequence: TGCGCCAGCAGCCAAGGCCCGGGGGGGGGCATAGAGACCCAGTACTTC.

A few counts support this clonotype. This rearrangement joins TRBV11-2 to TRBJ2-5; no firm D call. Germline CDR1 is SGHAT and CDR2 is FQNNGV. The CDR3 runs to 16 residues. Trimming removed 1 base from V and 2 bases from J, with 14 bases in between. CDR3 DNA sequence: TGTGCCAGCAGCTTAGGAGAGACGAGGACGCAAGAGACCCAGTACTTC. It codes for CASSLGETRTQETQYF. Supplemented by reference TRBV11-2 and TRBJ2-5, the full variable domain reads EAGVAQSPRYKIIEKRQSVAFWCNPISGHATLYWYQQILGQGPKLLIQFQNNGVVDDSQLPKDRFSAERLKGVDSTLKIQPAKLEDSAVYLCASSLGETRTQETQYFGPGTRLLVL.

This clonotype was detected a few times. Written as DNA, the CDR3 is TGCGCCAGCAGCCTGGGGGCTGAAGCTTTCTTT. Translating it yields CASSLGAEAFF. The chain combines TRBV5-1 with TRBJ1-1, with D possibly matching TRBD1 (5 bases). The germline V gene has CDR1 SGHRS and CDR2 YFSETQ. Trimming took off 4 bases at V and 6 bases at J, with 7 bases between the two ends. CDR3 length equals 11 residues.

The table lists this clonotype with many counts. The rearrangement uses TRBV12-3 or TRBV12-4 and TRBJ2-1; D may correspond to TRBD1 or TRBD2 (5 bases each). V lost 7 bases and J 5 bases, leaving 18 bases between the germline ends. This CDR3 comprises 15 residues. The CDR3, as DNA: TGTGCCAGCATCCTGGGACGGAAACTCGACAATGAGCAGTTCTTC. Amino acid sequence: CASILGRKLDNEQFF.

This clonotype has ten or more counts. The rearrangement joins TRBV12-3 or TRBV12-4 to TRBJ2-7; tentatively, D is TRBD1 or TRBD2 (5 bases each). The CDR3 totals 15 residues. V was clipped by 5 bases and J by 0 bases, with 14 bases between them. CDR3 sequence reads: CASSAPGRLSYEQYF. Written as DNA, the CDR3 is TGTGCCAGCAGTGCGCCGGGACGGCTCTCCTACGAGCAGTACTTC.

This clonotype was observed at least ten times. This chain joins TRBV9 and TRBJ2-7, with 10 bases that match TRBD1. Looked up from germline, CDR1 is SGDLS and CDR2 is YYNGEE. This CDR3 is 15 amino acids long. J lost 4 bases, V lost 2 bases, and 6 bases had no gene match. CDR3 protein: CASSVSSGQGYEQYF. In DNA form, the CDR3 reads TGTGCCAGCAGCGTGTCGTCGGGACAGGGGTACGAGCAGTACTTC.

This clonotype was observed many times. The chain employs TRBV7-9 and TRBJ2-6, with unresolved D. CDR3 length: 18 residues. CDR1 is SEHNR, CDR2 FQNEAQ, per germline (reference sequence). Trimming removed 5 bases at V and 2 bases at J, with 19 bases between. Written as DNA, the CDR3 is TGTGCCAGCAGCCCCTACGTCCTACCCCAACCTGGGGCCAACGTCCTGACTTTC. Its translation is CASSPYVLPQPGANVLTF.

This clonotype was seen many times. V gene TRBV6-5 combines with J gene TRBJ2-7; D is unresolved. This CDR3 region has 13 residues. V lost 3 bases and J 5 bases, leaving 11 bases between the germline ends. Germline assignment: CDR1 MNHEY and CDR2 SVGAGI. CDR3 residues: CASSYRAGNEQYF. The CDR3 nucleotides read TGTGCCAGCAGTTATCGGGCCGGCAACGAGCAGTACTTC.

This clonotype was seen a few times. This chain joins TRBV28 and TRBJ1-2; D uncertain. Looked up from germline, CDR1 is MDHEN and CDR2 is SYDVKM. The V end was cut by 5 bases, the J end by 2 bases, with 21 bases between. CDR3 length: 17 amino acids. The CDR3 DNA reads as TGTGCCAGCAGTCAATCCCAAAAAGGAGGGAGGAACTATGGCTACACCTTC. It translates to CASSQSQKGGRNYGYTF.

This clonotype was recorded at least ten times. The V and J genes are TRBV7-3 and TRBJ2-6; TRBD1 might be the D (5 bases). Germline-derived CDR1 and CDR2 are SGHTA and FQGTGA. Deletions cut 5 bases from V and 0 bases from J, with 11 bases between. The CDR3 sequence is 16 residues long. CDR3 DNA: TGTGCCAGCAGCCCCCAGGGTAGCTCTGGGGCCAACGTCCTGACTTTC. Amino acid sequence: CASSPQGSSGANVLTF.

This clonotype was observed at least ten times. The chain uses TRBV27 and TRBJ2-1; TRBD1 matches 8 bases. The V gene's germline CDR1 is MNHEY and CDR2 SMNVEV (reference sequence). V was pared by 5 bases and J by 16 bases, with 10 bases of the junction left unmatched. The length of the CDR3 is 12 residues. As DNA, the CDR3 is TGTGCCAGCAGTCCACACAGACAGGGGTACTTCTTC. Translated: CASSPHRQGYFF.

This clonotype was picked up many times. V usage is TRBV11-2 and J usage is TRBJ2-7, with 7 nucleotides matching TRBD1. V lost 1 base, J lost 0 bases, and 6 bases stayed unmatched. The CDR3 covers 16 residues. Germline CDR1 reads SGHAT; CDR2 reads FQNNGV. CDR3: CASSLVGQSFSYEQYF. The CDR3 region has the DNA TGTGCCAGCAGCTTAGTGGGACAGTCCTTCTCCTACGAGCAGTACTTC.

Ten or more counts support this clonotype. The genes are TRBV7-9 and TRBJ2-4; D gene uncertain. Germline V gene lookup returns CDR1 SEHNR and CDR2 FQNEAQ (reference sequence). CDR3 length: 13 amino acids. V dropped 4 bases and J dropped 3 bases, with 7 bases sitting between them. The CDR3 sequence: CASSSPNKNIQYF. CDR3 nucleotides: TGTGCCAGCAGCTCGCCAAACAAAAACATTCAGTACTTC.

This clonotype was seen ten or more times. This chain connects TRBV20-1 to TRBJ2-3; D may correspond to TRBD1 or TRBD2 (5 bases each). V was shortened by 5 bases and J by 0 bases, with 15 bases between the two germline ends. Per germline, CDR1 DFQATT and CDR2 SNEGSKA (reference sequence). This CDR3 comprises 15 residues. This chain's CDR3 is CSAGARDPSTDTQYF. DNA of the CDR3: TGCAGTGCTGGGGCACGGGACCCTAGCACAGATACGCAGTATTTT.

A few counts support this clonotype. The chain couples TRBV24-1 to TRBJ1-4; D not resolved. V lost 2 bases and J lost 7, with 13 bases in between. This CDR3 contains 15 residues. Germline CDR1 and CDR2: KGHDR and SFDVKD. CDR3 bases: TGTGCCACCAGTGATTACGGCGGAGACCTTGAAAAACTGTTTTTT. It is translated as CATSDYGGDLEKLFF.

The CDR3 loop reads CSVLGQGREKLFF. CDR3 DNA sequence: TGCAGCGTTCTCGGACAGGGGCGTGAAAAACTGTTTTTT. The chain joins TRBV29-1 to TRBJ1-4, with TRBD1 identical over 9 bases. Per the germline V gene, CDR1 is SQVTM and CDR2 is ANQGSEA. The length of the CDR3 is 13 residues. Unmatched junction bases numbered 5, after V lost 5 bases and J lost 7 bases.

This clonotype was seen at least ten times. This sequence joins TRBV5-6 and TRBJ2-2; D might be TRBD1 or TRBD2, each matching 5 bases. Germline V gene lookup returns CDR1 SGHDT and CDR2 YYEEEE. The CDR3 totals 15 residues. V lost 1 base and J lost 2, with 9 bases in between. This CDR3 reads CASSLRGTNTGELFF. CDR3 in DNA: TGTGCCAGCAGCTTGCGGGGCACAAACACCGGGGAGCTGTTTTTT. Based on the CDR3 plus reference TRBV5-6 and TRBJ2-2, the full variable domain is DAGVTQSPTHLIKTRGQQVTLRCSPKSGHDTVSWYQQALGQGPQFIFQYYEEEERQRGNFPDRFSGHQFPNYSSELNVNALLLGDSALYLCASSLRGTNTGELFFGEGSRLTVL.

This clonotype was recorded many times. The chain has TRBV7-2 and TRBJ2-7; a weak D match, TRBD2 (5 bases). The germline gives CDR1 SGHTA, CDR2 FQGNSA. Trimming took off 4 bases at V and 2 bases at J, with 12 bases between the two ends. The CDR3 has 14 residues. In DNA, the CDR3 is TGTGCCAGCAGCTCGGACCTAGCCCCCTACGAGCAGTACTTC. Its translation: CASSSDLAPYEQYF. The variable domain in full, completed from reference TRBV7-2 and TRBJ2-7, reads GAGVSQSPSNKVTEKGKDVELRCDPISGHTALYWYRQSLGQGLEFLIYFQGNSAPDKSGLPSDRFSAERTGGSVSTLTIQRTQQEDSAVYLCASSSDLAPYEQYFGPGTRLTVT.

This clonotype has ten or more counts. In DNA, the CDR3 is TGTGCCAGCAGCTTACAGGGAAACACCATATATTTT. This codes for CASSLQGNTIYF. V is TRBV7-6 and J is TRBJ1-3; D is ambiguous. Germline CDR1 is SGHVS and CDR2 is FNYEAQ. This CDR3 has 12 amino acids. V was clipped by 2 bases and J by 4 bases, with 3 bases between them.

This clonotype has a count of ten or more. This chain joins TRBV7-6 and TRBJ1-6, with unresolved D. Trimming took 6 bases from V and 5 from J, leaving 11 bases between them. Germline CDR1 reads SGHVS; CDR2 reads FNYEAQ. The CDR3 has 14 residues. The CDR3 reads CASSFDGHNSPLHF. DNA for the CDR3: TGTGCCAGCAGTTTTGACGGCCATAATTCACCCCTCCACTTT.

Ten or more counts support this clonotype. The chain combines TRBV5-1 with TRBJ2-5, with D possibly being TRBD1 (6 bases). The CDR3 length is 12 residues. Germline V lookup: CDR1 SGHRS, CDR2 YFSETQ. Trimming removed 4 bases at V and 4 bases at J, with 8 bases between. CDR3 nucleotides: TGCGCCAGCAGCACCAGGGGAGAGACCCAGTACTTC. It yields the protein CASSTRGETQYF.

This clonotype was counted between two and nine times. The chain combines TRBV7-9 with TRBJ2-6; 7 bases agree with TRBD1. V lost 8 bases and J lost 4; bases outside the gene matches: 5. CDR1 SEHNR and CDR2 FQNEAQ come from the germline V gene (reference sequence). The CDR3 runs 14 residues. CDR3 sequence: CASPGTAGANVLTF. CDR3 coding DNA: TGTGCCAGCCCAGGGACAGCCGGGGCCAACGTCCTGACTTTC.

The chain is built from TRBV6-5 and TRBJ1-2; TRBD1 aligns across 7 bases. The CDR3 totals 15 residues. Germline V CDR1 and CDR2: MNHEY, SVGAGI. Trimming removed 7 bases from V and 4 bases from J; junction bases left unmatched: 12. CDR3 nucleotides: TGTGCCAGCACCCGAGGGGGCACGCAGCTCTATGGCTACACCTTC. Protein: CASTRGGTQLYGYTF.

This clonotype was counted many times. The chain couples TRBV10-3 to TRBJ2-7; D gene ambiguous. The CDR3 is made up of 14 amino acids. V dropped 0 bases and J dropped 2 bases, with 8 bases sitting between them. The germline V gene encodes CDR1 ENHRY and CDR2 SYGVKD. The CDR3 region is CAISESPGAYEQYF. CDR3 sequence (DNA): TGTGCCATCAGTGAGTCTCCAGGAGCCTACGAGCAGTACTTC.

This clonotype showed up many times. The V call is TRBV29-1, the J call TRBJ1-1; no clear D gene. V lost 0 bases, J lost 1 base, and 9 bases lay in between. The CDR3 length is 14 residues. The V gene's germline CDR1 is SQVTM and CDR2 ANQGSEA. DNA for the CDR3: TGCAGCGTTGAAGATCTTCAGAGGAACACTGAAGCTTTCTTT. The encoded protein is CSVEDLQRNTEAFF.

The sample holds many counts of this clonotype. The V gene is TRBV5-1, the J gene TRBJ1-4; 8 positions agree with TRBD1. Germline V gene lookup returns CDR1 SGHRS and CDR2 YFSETQ. V shed 2 bases, J shed 10 bases, and the junction held 7 bases outside the gene matches. The CDR3 spans 14 residues. CDR3 DNA sequence: TGCGCCAGCAGCTTTCGGACAGGGAAGGGAAAACTGTTTTTT. Encoded protein: CASSFRTGKGKLFF.

This clonotype has at least ten counts. The CDR3 is CATSTPPETQYF. CDR3 DNA: TGTGCCACCAGTACCCCGCCGGAGACCCAGTACTTC. The chain carries TRBV15 and TRBJ2-5; D is ambiguous. Germline V gene data show CDR1 as LNHNV and CDR2 as YYDKDF (reference sequence). This CDR3 has 12 amino acids. V lost 6 bases, J lost 5 bases, and 10 bases lay in between.

The table lists this clonotype with a few counts. The chain uses TRBV20-1 and TRBJ1-2; no firm D call. The CDR3 consists of 13 residues. Trimming cost V 5 bases and J 8 bases, with 18 bases left between them. In germline, CDR1 is DFQATT, CDR2 SNEGSKA (reference sequence). This CDR3 reads CSALQILKDGYTF. The CDR3 nucleotides are TGCAGTGCTCTACAGATTTTGAAGGACGGCTACACCTTC.